The 5 T cell receptor beta chains below were found in one sample sequenced in a study of Tregs in tolerant kidney transplant recipients. The data were produced by immunoSEQ multiplex PCR, yet TCRdb's version contains in-frame clones alone and is incomplete. The data hold roughly 250,000 clones, with roughly four fifths observed a single time. Sequenced sample: CD4+ T cells from blood. Receptor source: a human donor in good health.

This clone was found once. The V gene is TRBV7-9, the J gene TRBJ2-7; 8 positions agree with TRBD1. The CDR3 runs to 13 residues. Trimming removed 5 bases from V and 3 bases from J; junction bases left unmatched: 3. In germline, CDR1 is SEHNR, CDR2 FQNEAQ (reference sequence). The CDR3 sequence: CASSKQGVYEQYF. The CDR3 coding sequence is TGTGCCAGCAGCAAACAGGGGGTCTACGAGCAGTACTTC.

This clone appeared a few times. J is TRBJ2-5 and V is TRBV5-1; the D call may be TRBD1 or TRBD2 (5 bases each). The ends were cut back, 4 bases at V and 1 base at J, with 8 bases in the middle. The CDR3 covers 13 residues. Germline V gene lookup returns CDR1 SGHRS and CDR2 YFSETQ. The CDR3 sequence: CASSGDGQETQYF. The CDR3 DNA reads TGCGCCAGCAGCGGGGACGGCCAAGAGACCCAGTACTTC.

About this clone: Other DNA sequences in the sample encode the same CDR3. The chain combines TRBV5-1 with TRBJ1-6; 7 nucleotides line up with TRBD1. This CDR3 region has 14 residues. The V gene's germline CDR1 is SGHRS and CDR2 YFSETQ. V shed 0 bases and J 12 bases; nucleotides not matched to a gene: 6. Here the CDR3 DNA reads TGCGCCAGCAGCTTGGGGACAGGTCGGGGACCCCTCCACTTT. It encodes CASSLGTGRGPLHF.

The chain employs TRBV2 and TRBJ2-1; 8 nucleotides agree with TRBD2. Germline assignment: CDR1 SNHLY and CDR2 FYNNEI. V shed 8 bases, J shed 7 bases, and the junction held 10 bases outside the gene matches. CDR3 length: 14 amino acids. The CDR3 nucleotides read TGTGCCAGCGCCGGAAGCGGGAGAGGAAATGAGCAGTTCTTC. This sequence encodes CASAGSGRGNEQFF.

This clone was recorded once. The gene calls are TRBV6-5 and TRBJ2-5, with TRBD2 matching over 8 bases. Per germline, CDR1 MNHEY and CDR2 SVGAGI. The CDR3 consists of 13 residues. The V and J ends lost 6 bases and 3 bases, in that order; junction bases with no gene match: 3. CDR3 sequence: CASSLGGEETQYF. Here the CDR3 DNA reads TGTGCCAGCAGCCTCGGGGGGGAAGAGACCCAGTACTTC.